Listed below are T cell receptor beta chains from one sample, sequenced in a study of technical replicates of blood from a handful of donors. Sequenced by immunoSEQ multiplex PCR; TCRdb stores in-frame clones only, minus some. The sample holds tens of thousands of clones, roughly 94% seen once. The sequenced sample was T cells isolated from PBMCs. The receptors shown here come from a human donor in good health. Each CDR3 is given with its conserved first and last residue. The D gene is left open where the match is weak.

>TRBV7-6|TRBJ2-7|15|TRBD2
TGTGCCAGCAGTTTGGGGGGGGGAATGACCTACGAGCAGTACTTC
CASSLGGGMTYEQYF
>TRBV27|TRBJ2-1|11|-
TGTGCCAGCATGAGATACAATGAGCAGTTCTTC
CASMRYNEQFF
>TRBV5-1|TRBJ2-7|14|-
TGCGCCAGCAGCTTGGCTAGGAGCTCCTACGAGCAGTACTTC
CASSLARSSYEQYF
>TRBV12-5|TRBJ1-1|14|-
TGTGCTAGTGGTTTGAATCCCCCTTACACTGAAGCTTTCTTT
CASGLNPPYTEAFF
>TRBV18|TRBJ2-7|19|-
TGTGCCAGCTCACCACCTCAGTCGGGTAGCGTCAGGGGGGACTACGAGCAGTACTTC
CASSPPQSGSVRGDYEQYF
>TRBV18|TRBJ2-5|15|TRBD1
TGTGCCAGCTCATCTGACAGGGGGCTACAAGAGACCCAGTACTTC
CASSSDRGLQETQYF
>TRBV6-5|TRBJ2-7|12|TRBD1
TGTGCCTGTCGGACAGGGAGTTACGAGCAGTACTTC
CACRTGSYEQYF
>TRBV6-5|TRBJ1-1|15|-
TGTGCCAGCAGTTATTTCGAGGCGGCGAACACTGAAGCTTTCTTT
CASSYFEAANTEAFF
>TRBV7-6|TRBJ2-7|13|-
TGTGCCAGCAGCTCAGAGTACAGGACCGAGCAGTACTTC
CASSSEYRTEQYF
>TRBV7-2|TRBJ2-7|11|-
TGTGCCAGCAGCCCTTCCTACGAGCAGTACTTC
CASSPSYEQYF
>TRBV6-1|TRBJ1-3|13|-
TGTGCCAGCAGCGGAAGCGGGGCGGACACCATATATTTT
CASSGSGADTIYF
>TRBV5-4|TRBJ2-1|16|-
TGTGCCAGCAGTTACCGAACAGGGGACTTTTACAATGAGCAGTTCTTC
CASSYRTGDFYNEQFF
>TRBV18|TRBJ1-1|13|TRBD1
TGTGCCAGCTCACCCGACAGGGACACTGAAGCTTTCTTT
CASSPDRDTEAFF